The present entry profiles one T cell receptor (beta chain) with its context. Its antigen remains unidentified. Timing groups of about 4 and about 12 weeks for second doses were pooled. These data are taken from a study of T cell responses to AZD1222 COVID-19 vaccine. Study results and caveats: Breadth and depth of Spike-specific TCRs rose after two AZD1222 doses. Clonal diversity may have been underestimated, and the donors were mostly white British, with more females than males.

Repertoires were generated with immunoSEQ multiplex PCR, while TCRdb's copy carries only in-frame clones and drops some. The data show about 89,000 clones, with approximately 89% seen just once and roughly 5% held by the top ten. Germline V gives CDR1 SGHAT, CDR2 FQNNGV. The CDR3 consists of 18 residues. V was cut by 1 base and J by 5 bases, with 23 bases left in between. This TCR derives from an adult who received the AZD1222 COVID-19 vaccine. The J gene is TRBJ1-1, the V gene TRBV11-2, with a possible D match to TRBD1 (6 bases). The material sequenced was peripheral blood, taken 28 days after the second AZD1222 dose. This CDR3 reads CASSLGTTSPRGFTEAFF. CDR3 coding DNA: TGTGCCAGCAGCTTAGGAACGACATCCCCGAGGGGGTTTACTGAAGCTTTCTTT.